The 13 T cell receptor beta chains below all came from one sample that was sequenced in a study of blood T cell repertoires in COVID-19. Here immunoSEQ multiplex PCR was the method, and the copy in TCRdb shows in-frame clones only, minus some. Altogether just over 150,000 clones are present, about nine tenths being singletons, with the ten largest covering 4.5% to 5%. Source material: peripheral blood. Receptor source: a young man with COVID-19, enrolled during active disease.

The chain combines TRBV6-4 with TRBJ1-1, with 7 bases that match TRBD1. With 5 bases clipped from V and 1 base from J, the junction kept 4 bases outside the gene matches. The CDR3 is made up of 14 amino acids. Germline CDR1 is MRHNA and CDR2 is SNTAGT. The CDR3: CASSSRDRNTEAFF. In nucleotides, the CDR3 is TGTGCCAGCAGTTCCCGGGACAGGAACACTGAAGCTTTCTTT.

V gene TRBV6-5 combines with J gene TRBJ1-2; D remains unclear. Germline CDR1 and CDR2: MNHEY and SVGAGI. V was cut by 7 bases and J by 3 bases, with 18 bases left in between. The CDR3 runs 15 residues. In DNA form, the CDR3 reads TGTGCCAGCACCCCCTGGGAGGGCTCCTACTATGGCTACACCTTC. Protein sequence: CASTPWEGSYYGYTF.

The chain couples TRBV13 to TRBJ1-2; TRBD1 matches at 8 bases. The CDR3 is made up of 13 amino acids. V was pared by 4 bases and J by 5 bases, with 3 bases of the junction left unmatched. Germline loops: CDR1 PRHDT, CDR2 FYEKMQ (reference sequence). DNA of the CDR3: TGTGCCAGCAGCTCCGACAGGGGTTATGGCTACACCTTC. Its protein is CASSSDRGYGYTF.

This clone was recorded once. V is TRBV24-1 and J is TRBJ2-2; TRBD1 matches 12 bases. CDR1 and CDR2 from the germline V gene are KGHDR and SFDVKD. This CDR3 is 17 amino acids long. V lost 2 bases to trimming and J lost 7 bases; unmatched junction nucleotides: 7. CDR3 amino acids: CATSDSWDRGRGGELFF. The CDR3 DNA follows: TGTGCCACCAGTGATTCCTGGGACAGGGGGCGCGGCGGGGAGCTGTTTTTT.

This clone came up once. V and J are TRBV6-5 and TRBJ1-3; 8 bases map to TRBD1. Per the germline V gene, CDR1 is MNHEY and CDR2 is SVGAGI. This CDR3 contains 15 residues. The V segment lost 10 bases and the J segment 2 bases; nucleotides outside the gene matches: 10. DNA of the CDR3: TGTGCCACCAGGGCAGGGGGCGCCGCTGGAAACACCATATATTTT. Its translation: CATRAGGAAGNTIYF.

This rearrangement joins TRBV6-2 or TRBV6-3 to TRBJ1-2, with 7 bases identical to TRBD1. This CDR3 has 18 amino acids. The trim removed 4 bases at V and 2 bases at J, leaving 16 bases unmatched. Germline loops: CDR1 MNHEY, CDR2 SVGEGT. CDR3 in DNA: TGTGCCAGCAGTTTCTCAACGCTGACAGGGAACCACAACTATGGCTACACCTTC. Encoded protein: CASSFSTLTGNHNYGYTF.

The chain combines TRBV12-3 or TRBV12-4 with TRBJ1-1; D gene unclear. The CDR3 contains 13 residues. Trimming shortened V by 3 bases and J by 3 bases, and 8 bases separated the two germline ends. CDR3 loop: CASSFRGYTEAFF. In nucleotides, the CDR3 is TGTGCCAGCAGTTTTCGAGGATACACTGAAGCTTTCTTT.

This sequence joins TRBV7-2 and TRBJ1-4; D is unresolved. The V gene's germline CDR1 is SGHTA and CDR2 FQGNSA. Trimming removed 5 bases at V and 6 bases at J, with 13 bases between. The length of the CDR3 is 14 residues. The CDR3 region has the DNA TGTGCCAGCAGCCTGCGGGTCAGAGATGAAAAACTGTTTTTT. Translating gives CASSLRVRDEKLFF.

V usage is TRBV6-5 and J usage is TRBJ2-5; TRBD2 is a possible D gene (6 bases). Germline V gene lookup returns CDR1 MNHEY and CDR2 SVGAGI. CDR3 length: 14 amino acids. The V end lost 7 bases, the J end lost 5 bases, and 17 bases lay between the germline ends. CDR3 DNA sequence: TGTGCCAGCAAGAACCGGGACTTCGTGGAGACCCAGTACTTC. This encodes CASKNRDFVETQYF.

This sequence joins TRBV19 and TRBJ1-1; no firm D call. CDR1 is LNHDA, CDR2 SQIVND, per germline (reference sequence). This CDR3 is built from 12 residues. The V gene lost 5 bases and the J gene lost 2 bases, with 6 bases spanning the gap. As DNA, the CDR3 is TGTGCCAGTAGTGAGGTCAACACTGAAGCTTTCTTT. Protein product: CASSEVNTEAFF.

The rearrangement links TRBV6-2 or TRBV6-3 to TRBJ2-1; D gene ambiguous. CDR1 is MNHEY, CDR2 SVGEGT, per germline. The CDR3 runs 12 residues. Trimming took off 5 bases at V and 6 bases at J, with 8 bases between the two ends. The CDR3 coding sequence is TGTGCCAGCAGTCTGTATTTCAATGAGCAGTTCTTC. It codes for CASSLYFNEQFF.

The V gene is TRBV6-5, the J gene TRBJ1-3; no firm D call. Trimming removed 5 bases from V and 5 bases from J, with 13 bases in between. Per the germline V gene, CDR1 is MNHEY and CDR2 is SVGAGI. The CDR3 runs to 14 residues. The CDR3 is CASSRTVGRNTIYF. Written as DNA, the CDR3 is TGTGCCAGCAGTCGCACTGTCGGGAGAAACACCATATATTTT.

This clone occurred a few times. The V gene is TRBV7-8, the J gene TRBJ1-5; TRBD1 agrees at 7 bases. CDR1 and CDR2 (germline): SGHVS, FQNEAQ. The J segment lost 4 bases and the V segment lost 3 bases, leaving 6 bases of the junction unmatched. CDR3 length: 15 amino acids. The CDR3: CASSFDRVGNQPQHF. The CDR3 DNA reads as TGTGCCAGCAGCTTCGACAGGGTCGGGAATCAGCCCCAGCATTTT. Based on the CDR3 plus reference TRBV7-8 and TRBJ1-5, the full variable domain is GAGVSQSPRYKVAKRGQDVALRCDPISGHVSLFWYQQALGQGPEFLTYFQNEAQLDKSGLPSDRFFAERPEGSVSTLKIQRTQQEDSAVYLCASSFDRVGNQPQHFGDGTRLSIL.